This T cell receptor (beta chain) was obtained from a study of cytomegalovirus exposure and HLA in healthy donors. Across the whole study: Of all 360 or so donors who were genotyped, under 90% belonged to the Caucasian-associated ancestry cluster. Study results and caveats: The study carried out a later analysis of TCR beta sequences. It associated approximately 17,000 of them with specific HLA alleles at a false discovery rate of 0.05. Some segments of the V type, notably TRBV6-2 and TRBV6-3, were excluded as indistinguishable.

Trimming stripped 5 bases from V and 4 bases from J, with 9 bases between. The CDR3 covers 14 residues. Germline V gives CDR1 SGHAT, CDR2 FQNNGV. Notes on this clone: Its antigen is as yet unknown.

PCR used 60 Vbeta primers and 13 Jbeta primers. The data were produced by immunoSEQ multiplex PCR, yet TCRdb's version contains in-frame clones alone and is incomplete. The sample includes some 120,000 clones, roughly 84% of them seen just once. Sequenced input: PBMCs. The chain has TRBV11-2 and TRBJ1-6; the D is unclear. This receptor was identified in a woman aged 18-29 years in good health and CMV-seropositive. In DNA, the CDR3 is TGTGCCAGCAGCGCCACGGGGTATAATTCACCCCTCCACTTT. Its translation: CASSATGYNSPLHF. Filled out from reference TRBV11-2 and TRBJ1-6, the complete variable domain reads EAGVAQSPRYKIIEKRQSVAFWCNPISGHATLYWYQQILGQGPKLLIQFQNNGVVDDSQLPKDRFSAERLKGVDSTLKIQPAKLEDSAVYLCASSATGYNSPLHFGNGTRLTVT.